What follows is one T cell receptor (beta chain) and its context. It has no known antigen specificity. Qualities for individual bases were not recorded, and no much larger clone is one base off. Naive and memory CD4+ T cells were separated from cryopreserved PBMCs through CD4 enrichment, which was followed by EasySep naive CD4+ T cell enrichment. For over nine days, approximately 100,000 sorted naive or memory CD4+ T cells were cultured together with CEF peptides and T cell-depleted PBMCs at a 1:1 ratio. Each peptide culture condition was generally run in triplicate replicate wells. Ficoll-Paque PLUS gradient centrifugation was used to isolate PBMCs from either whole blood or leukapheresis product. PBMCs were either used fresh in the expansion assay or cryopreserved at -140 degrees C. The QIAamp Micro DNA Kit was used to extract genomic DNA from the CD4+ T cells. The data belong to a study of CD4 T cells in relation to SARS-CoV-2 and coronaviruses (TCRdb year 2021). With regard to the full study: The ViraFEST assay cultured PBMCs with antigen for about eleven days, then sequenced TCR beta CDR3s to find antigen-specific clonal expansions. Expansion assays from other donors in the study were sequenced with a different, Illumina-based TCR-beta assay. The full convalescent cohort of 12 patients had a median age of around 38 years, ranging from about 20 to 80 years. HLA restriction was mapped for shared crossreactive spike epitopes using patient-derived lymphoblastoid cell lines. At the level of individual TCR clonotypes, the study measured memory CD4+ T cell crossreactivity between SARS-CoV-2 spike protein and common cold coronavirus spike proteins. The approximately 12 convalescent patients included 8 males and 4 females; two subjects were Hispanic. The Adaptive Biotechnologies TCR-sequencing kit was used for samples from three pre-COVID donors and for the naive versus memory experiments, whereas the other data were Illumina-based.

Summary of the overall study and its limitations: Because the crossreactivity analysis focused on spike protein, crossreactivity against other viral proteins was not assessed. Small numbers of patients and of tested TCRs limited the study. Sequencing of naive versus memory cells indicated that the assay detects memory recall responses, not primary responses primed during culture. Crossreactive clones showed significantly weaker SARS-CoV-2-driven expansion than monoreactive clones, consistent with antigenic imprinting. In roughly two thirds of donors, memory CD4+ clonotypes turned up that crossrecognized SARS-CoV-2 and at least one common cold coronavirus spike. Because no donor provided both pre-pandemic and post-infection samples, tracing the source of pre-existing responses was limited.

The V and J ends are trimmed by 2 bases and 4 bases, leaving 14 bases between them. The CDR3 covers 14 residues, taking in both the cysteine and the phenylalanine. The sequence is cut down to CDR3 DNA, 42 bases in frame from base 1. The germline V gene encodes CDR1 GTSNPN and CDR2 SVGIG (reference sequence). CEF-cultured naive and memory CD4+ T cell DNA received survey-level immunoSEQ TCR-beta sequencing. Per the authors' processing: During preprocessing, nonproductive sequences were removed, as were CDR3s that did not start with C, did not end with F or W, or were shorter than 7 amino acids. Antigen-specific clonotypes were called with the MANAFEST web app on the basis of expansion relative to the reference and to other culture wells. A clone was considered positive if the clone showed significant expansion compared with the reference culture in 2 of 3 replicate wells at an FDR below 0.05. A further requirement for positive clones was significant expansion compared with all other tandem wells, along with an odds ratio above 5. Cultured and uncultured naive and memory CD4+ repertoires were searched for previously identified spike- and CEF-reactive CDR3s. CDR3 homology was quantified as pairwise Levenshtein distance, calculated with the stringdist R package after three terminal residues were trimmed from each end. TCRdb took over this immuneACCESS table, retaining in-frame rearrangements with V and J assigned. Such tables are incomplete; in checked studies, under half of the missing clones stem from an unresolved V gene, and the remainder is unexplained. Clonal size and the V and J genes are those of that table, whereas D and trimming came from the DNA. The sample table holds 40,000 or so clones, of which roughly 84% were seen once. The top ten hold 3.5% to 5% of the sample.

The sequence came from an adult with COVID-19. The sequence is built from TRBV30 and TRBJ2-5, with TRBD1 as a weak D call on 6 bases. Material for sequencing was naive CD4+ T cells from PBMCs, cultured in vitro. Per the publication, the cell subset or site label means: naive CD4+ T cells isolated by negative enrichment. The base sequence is TGTGCCTGGAGTCCCGGCAGGGGCGGAGAGACCCAGTACTTC. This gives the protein CAWSPGRGGETQYF. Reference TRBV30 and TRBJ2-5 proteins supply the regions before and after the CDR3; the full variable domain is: SQTIHQWPATLVQPVGSPLSLECTVEGTSNPNLYWYRQAAGRGLQLLFYSVGIGQISSEVPQNLSASRPQDRQFILSSKKLLLSDSGFYLCAWSPGRGGETQYFGPGTRLLVL.